These T cell receptor beta chains were read from a single sample in a study of cytomegalovirus exposure and HLA in healthy donors. TCRdb's copy holds only in-frame clones and misses some; the assay was immunoSEQ multiplex PCR. Of around 80,000 clones in the sample, around 95% were seen once. Sequencing was carried out using PBMCs. The receptors stem from a woman between 18 and 29 years old in good health and CMV-seronegative. Both conserved end residues are part of each CDR3. The D gene is left open where the match is weak. Clone size appears in some rows only: once, few, many, or a class for an expanded clone.

TRBD1	TRBV27	-	TRBJ1-5	14	CASSPRTGGQPQHF	TGTGCCAGCAGTCCCCGGACAGGGGGACAGCCCCAGCATTTT
TRBD2	TRBV2	-	TRBJ2-5	16	CASRRGLAGAQETQYF	TGTGCCAGCAGAAGGGGACTAGCGGGGGCCCAAGAGACCCAGTACTTC
TRBD1	TRBV28	once	TRBJ1-2	16	CASSLGQAVSNYGYTF	TGTGCCAGCAGTTTGGGACAGGCAGTATCTAACTATGGCTACACCTTC
-	TRBV14	-	TRBJ2-7	14	CASSQDWVRGEQYF	TGTGCCAGCAGCCAAGATTGGGTTCGGGGCGAGCAGTACTTC
TRBD2	TRBV4-1	-	TRBJ2-3	15	CASSQLGLAGDTQYF	TGCGCCAGCAGCCAGCTAGGACTAGCGGGGGATACGCAGTATTTT
-	TRBV30	-	TRBJ1-2	14	CAWSVRSTAYGYTF	TGTGCCTGGAGTGTACGATCAACTGCCTATGGCTACACCTTC
-	TRBV6-4	-	TRBJ2-3	16	CASSDVLTPSTDTQYF	TGTGCCAGCAGCGATGTACTCACCCCTAGCACAGATACGCAGTATTTT
-	TRBV2	-	TRBJ2-7	13	CASRGDFQYEQYF	TGTGCCAGCAGGGGGGACTTCCAGTACGAGCAGTACTTC
TRBD2	TRBV5-5	-	TRBJ2-5	16	CASSFVYASGKLTQYF	TGTGCCAGCAGCTTCGTGTACGCTAGCGGGAAGTTGACCCAGTACTTC
-	TRBV18	-	TRBJ1-4	13	CASRGMGNEKLFF	TGTGCCAGTCGAGGGATGGGGAATGAAAAACTGTTTTTT
TRBD1	TRBV15	-	TRBJ1-4	15	CATSKGAATNEKLFF	TGTGCCACCAGCAAGGGGGCGGCAACTAATGAAAAACTGTTTTTT
-	TRBV29-1	-	TRBJ2-5	13	CSVMGGRQETQYF	TGCAGCGTTATGGGGGGGCGACAAGAGACCCAGTACTTC
-	TRBV4-3	-	TRBJ2-7	15	CASSQEETGSYEQYF	TGCGCCAGCAGCCAAGAAGAAACGGGCTCCTACGAGCAGTACTTC
-	TRBV5-1	-	TRBJ2-3	13	CASFRWPTDTQYF	TGCGCCAGCTTCAGGTGGCCCACAGATACGCAGTATTTT
-	TRBV2	-	TRBJ1-2	13	CARVPTRDYGYTF	TGTGCCAGGGTGCCAACCAGGGACTATGGCTACACCTTC
-	TRBV28	-	TRBJ1-5	15	CASTPGQPPYQPQHF	TGTGCCAGCACCCCCGGACAGCCCCCTTATCAGCCCCAGCATTTT
-	TRBV29-1	-	TRBJ2-4	14	CSLGRPSAKNIQYF	TGCAGCTTGGGGAGGCCAAGTGCCAAAAACATTCAGTACTTC
-	TRBV7-2	-	TRBJ1-2	17	CASSSPLGAQANYGYTF	TGTGCCAGCAGCTCGCCTTTGGGGGCCCAAGCTAACTATGGCTACACCTTC
-	TRBV28	-	TRBJ1-2	17	CASSFHLERARVDGYTF	TGTGCCAGCAGTTTTCATTTGGAGAGGGCGCGAGTCGATGGCTACACCTTC
-	TRBV27	-	TRBJ2-5	16	CASSLGSDLRGETQYF	TGTGCCAGCAGTTTAGGGTCTGACCTGAGAGGAGAGACCCAGTACTTC
TRBD2	TRBV19	once	TRBJ2-5	14	CASSILAGSETQYF	TGTGCCAGTAGTATTCTAGCGGGGTCGGAGACCCAGTACTTC
-	TRBV27	-	TRBJ1-4	16	CASSQGRGRANEKLFF	TGTGCCAGCTCACAGGGCAGGGGACGAGCTAATGAAAAACTGTTTTTT
-	TRBV4-1	-	TRBJ1-2	15	CASSTPPGGSTGYTF	TGCGCCAGCAGCACCCCGCCCGGGGGTAGTACTGGCTACACCTTC
-	TRBV5-6	-	TRBJ2-1	14	CASTIAGIYNEQFF	TGTGCCAGCACCATCGCAGGGATCTACAATGAGCAGTTCTTC
TRBD1	TRBV4-3	once	TRBJ1-3	16	CASSQDRTGPGNTIYF	TGCGCCAGCAGCCAAGATAGGACAGGGCCTGGAAACACCATATATTTT
-	TRBV6-5	-	TRBJ1-2	13	CASRGGTNYGYTF	TGTGCCAGCAGGGGGGGGACTAACTATGGCTACACCTTC